The 19 T cell receptor beta chains given below trace back to one sample, sequenced in a study of cytomegalovirus exposure and HLA in healthy donors. This PCR relied on a set of 60 Vbeta primers and 13 Jbeta primers. The table came from immunoSEQ multiplex PCR; TCRdb's copy has only in-frame clones and leaves some out. The sample holds some 200,000 clones. Sequencing was done on a sample of PBMCs. Receptors originate from a girl aged 2-10 years in good health and CMV-seropositive.

The chain recombines TRBV7-9 with TRBJ1-1; the match to TRBD1 covers 8 bases. The trim removed 0 bases at V and 3 bases at J, leaving 3 bases unmatched. From germline, CDR1 is SEHNR and CDR2 FQNEAQ (reference sequence). The CDR3 extends over 15 amino acids. CDR3 DNA sequence: TGTGCCAGCAGCTTAGCACAGGGGGGCGACACTGAAGCTTTCTTT. Amino acids: CASSLAQGGDTEAFF.

The CDR3 reads CASSSGSGQPNYGYTF. As DNA, the CDR3 is TGTGCCAGCAGCTCCGGGTCTGGACAGCCTAACTATGGCTACACCTTC. The chain recombines TRBV5-4 with TRBJ1-2; tentative D call: TRBD1 (6 bases). The CDR3 sequence is 16 residues long. Germline values: CDR1 SGHNT, CDR2 YYREEE (reference sequence). V shed 3 bases and J shed 0 bases, with 15 bases lying between them.

The chain employs TRBV6-1 and TRBJ1-1; maybe TRBD1 (5 bases). CDR3 size: 15 residues. Germline V gives CDR1 MNHNS, CDR2 SASEGT. The V end was cut by 0 bases, the J end by 7 bases, with 15 bases between. The CDR3 loop is CASSEAGGTGDEAFF. The CDR3 DNA is TGTGCCAGCAGTGAAGCGGGGGGGACGGGAGATGAAGCTTTCTTT.

V usage is TRBV4-1 and J usage is TRBJ1-1; weak D call: TRBD1 (6 bases). The CDR3 has 20 amino acids. V was trimmed by 1 base and J by 0 bases, leaving 24 bases between them. CDR1 is MGHRA, CDR2 YSYEKL, per germline. The CDR3 bases are TGCGCCAGCAGCCAAGTCCCGCACGACTCACAGGGACCTTTGAACACTGAAGCTTTCTTT. Its translation is CASSQVPHDSQGPLNTEAFF.

The V gene is TRBV19, the J gene TRBJ2-3; 8 bases match TRBD1. Germline CDR1 and CDR2: LNHDA and SQIVND (reference sequence). CDR3 length: 14 residues. V gave up 6 bases and J gave up 4 bases; unmatched junction bases: 6. The CDR3 DNA reads as TGTGCCAGTAGAAGGACAGGGAGCGCAGATACGCAGTATTTT. Residues: CASRRTGSADTQYF.

V and J are TRBV7-6 and TRBJ2-3; possible D gene TRBD1, 5 bases. V was trimmed by 5 bases and J by 2 bases, leaving 17 bases between them. The length of the CDR3 is 16 residues. CDR1 is SGHVS and CDR2 is FNYEAQ in the germline V gene. The CDR3 is CASSPGVRQPTDTQYF. Here the CDR3 DNA reads TGTGCCAGCAGCCCTGGGGTGAGACAGCCCACAGATACGCAGTATTTT.

The rearrangement uses TRBV27 and TRBJ1-1; TRBD1 aligns across 9 bases. Germline assignment: CDR1 MNHEY and CDR2 SMNVEV (reference sequence). The CDR3 consists of 16 residues. Unmatched junction bases numbered 7, after V lost 0 bases and J lost 5 bases. The CDR3 sequence is CASSLSYRQGGTEAFF. The CDR3 DNA is TGTGCCAGCAGTTTATCCTACCGACAGGGGGGGACTGAAGCTTTCTTT.

This chain connects TRBV6-5 to TRBJ2-7, with a weak D call TRBD1 (6 bases). The CDR3 has 15 residues. V was cut by 6 bases and J by 3 bases, with 18 bases left in between. CDR1 and CDR2 (germline): MNHEY, SVGAGI. CDR3 sequence: CASRGPPGAFYEQYF. The CDR3 nucleotides are TGTGCCAGCAGAGGGCCGCCAGGGGCGTTCTACGAGCAGTACTTC.

The chain employs TRBV9 and TRBJ2-3, with D uncertain. In germline, CDR1 is SGDLS, CDR2 YYNGEE. V was shortened by 4 bases and J by 2 bases, with 2 bases between the two germline ends. CDR3 length equals 11 residues. Here the CDR3 reads CASSLTDTQYF. The CDR3 bases are TGTGCCAGCAGCCTCACAGATACGCAGTATTTT.

The chain is built from TRBV11-3 and TRBJ2-5, with D possibly TRBD1 on 6 matching bases. V lost 5 bases and J 5 bases, leaving 12 bases between the germline ends. Germline CDR1 is SGHNT and CDR2 is YENEEA. CDR3 size: 13 residues. The CDR3 DNA is TGTGCCAGCAGCAGGGGGAGTGAGGAGACCCAGTACTTC. Protein sequence: CASSRGSEETQYF.

The genes are TRBV11-1 and TRBJ2-7, with TRBD1 matching 8 bases. V gave up 4 bases and J gave up 4 bases; unmatched junction bases: 3. Germline V gene data show CDR1 as SGHAT and CDR2 as FQDESV (reference sequence). The CDR3 runs 13 residues. CDR3 nucleotides: TGTGCCAGCAGCTCCGGACAGGGTTACGAGCAGTACTTC. Translation: CASSSGQGYEQYF. Full variable domain (outside the CDR3, taken from reference TRBV11-1 and TRBJ2-7): EAEVAQSPRYKITEKSQAVAFWCDPISGHATLYWYRQILGQGPELLVQFQDESVVDDSQLPKDRFSAERLKGVDSTLKIQPAELGDSAMYLCASSSGQGYEQYFGPGTRLTVT.

CDR3: CASSLRGGDQETQYF. The CDR3 DNA sequence: TGTGCCAGCAGTTTACGGGGGGGGGACCAAGAGACCCAGTACTTC. The chain is built from TRBV28 and TRBJ2-5, with 8 bases matching TRBD2. Germline assignment: CDR1 MDHEN and CDR2 SYDVKM. V shed 2 bases, J shed 0 bases, and the junction held 2 bases outside the gene matches. The CDR3 loop spans 15 amino acids.

V gene TRBV5-6 combines with J gene TRBJ2-5; 10 bases fit TRBD1. The ends lost 1 base at V and 4 bases at J; junction bases unmatched: 4. This CDR3 region has 15 residues. CDR1 and CDR2 from the germline V gene are SGHDT and YYEEEE. CDR3 in DNA: TGTGCCAGCAGCTTGAGACAGGGGGCGGGAGAGACCCAGTACTTC. Translating it yields CASSLRQGAGETQYF. Based on the CDR3 plus reference TRBV5-6 and TRBJ2-5, the full variable domain is DAGVTQSPTHLIKTRGQQVTLRCSPKSGHDTVSWYQQALGQGPQFIFQYYEEEERQRGNFPDRFSGHQFPNYSSELNVNALLLGDSALYLCASSLRQGAGETQYFGPGTRLLVL.

J is TRBJ2-6 and V is TRBV5-1; TRBD1 is a possible D gene (6 bases). CDR3 length: 18 amino acids. V lost 0 bases, J lost 2 bases, and 15 bases lay in between. The germline CDR1 and CDR2 sequences are SGHRS and YFSETQ. The DNA of the CDR3 is TGCGCCAGCAGCTTGGCACCTCACAGGGACCCTGGGGCCAACGTCCTGACTTTC. Translating it yields CASSLAPHRDPGANVLTF.

CDR3 DNA sequence: TGTGCCAGCAGTGTTACACAGGGTAGCAATCAGCCCCAGCATTTT. Protein product: CASSVTQGSNQPQHF. This sequence joins TRBV28 and TRBJ1-5, with D maybe TRBD1 (6 bases). The V and J ends lost 5 bases and 0 bases respectively, with 11 bases between them. The CDR3 spans 15 residues. The germline V gene encodes CDR1 MDHEN and CDR2 SYDVKM. Complete variable domain (other parts from reference TRBV28 and TRBJ1-5): DVKVTQSSRYLVKRTGEKVFLECVQDMDHENMFWYRQDPGLGLRLIYFSYDVKMKEKGDIPEGYSVSREKKERFSLILESASTNQTSMYLCASSVTQGSNQPQHFGDGTRLSIL.

The chain joins TRBV5-4 to TRBJ2-1; TRBD2 might be the D (5 bases). The CDR3 runs 15 residues. Germline CDR1 and CDR2: SGHNT and YYREEE (reference sequence). V was clipped by 4 bases and J by 6 bases, with 17 bases between them. CDR3 coding DNA: TGTGCCAGCAGCGGCCCGAGGACTTACTCCAATGAGCAGTTCTTC. This encodes CASSGPRTYSNEQFF. Looking up the rest from reference TRBV5-4 and TRBJ2-1 gives the full variable domain: ETGVTQSPTHLIKTRGQQVTLRCSSQSGHNTVSWYQQALGQGPQFIFQYYREEENGRGNFPPRFSGLQFPNYSSELNVNALELDDSALYLCASSGPRTYSNEQFFGPGTRLTVL.

The chain carries TRBV25-1 and TRBJ1-2; unclear D gene. The CDR3 extends over 12 amino acids. The germline V gene encodes CDR1 MGHDK and CDR2 SYGVNS. Trimming cost V 7 bases and J 2 bases, with 8 bases left between them. The CDR3 sequence is CASKEGNYGYTF. DNA of the CDR3: TGTGCCAGCAAGGAGGGCAACTATGGCTACACCTTC.

This sequence joins TRBV2 and TRBJ1-4, with 8 bases matching TRBD1. With 7 bases clipped from V and 0 bases from J, the junction kept 7 bases outside the gene matches. CDR1 is SNHLY, CDR2 FYNNEI, per germline. The CDR3 has 16 amino acids. CDR3 bases: TGTGCCAGCACCTGGGACAGGACTTCAACTAATGAAAAACTGTTTTTT. The encoded protein is CASTWDRTSTNEKLFF.

This chain joins TRBV27 and TRBJ2-6; possible D gene TRBD1, 6 bases. The CDR3 totals 16 residues. CDR1 MNHEY and CDR2 SMNVEV come from the germline V gene (reference sequence). Trimming removed 1 base from V and 6 bases from J, with 13 bases in between. The CDR3 reads CASSLYGGFEANVLTF. CDR3 sequence (DNA): TGTGCCAGCAGTTTATATGGGGGCTTCGAGGCCAACGTCCTGACTTTC.